These 30 T cell receptor beta chains share one sample of origin, sequenced in a study of shared clonotypes between healthy human individuals. Clones were read by immunoSEQ multiplex PCR, and TCRdb kept only the in-frame ones, dropping some. Of 2,500,000 or so clones in the sample, 85% to 95% were seen once. Input material: naive CD4+ T cells from PBMCs. Noted subset: CD45RA+ positively selected. The receptors originated from a man aged 18 to 30 in good health. Some clones in this sample may be carry-over from other donors' samples.

The V and J genes are TRBV5-4 and TRBJ1-2; no definite D call. Deletions cut 0 bases from V and 4 bases from J, with 10 bases between. Per the germline V gene, CDR1 is SGHNT and CDR2 is YYREEE (reference sequence). This CDR3 is built from 14 residues. CDR3 DNA sequence: TGTGCCAGCAGCTTGGAAGTGGGCGGCTATGGCTACACCTTC. The encoded protein is CASSLEVGGYGYTF.

CDR3 nucleotides: TGTGCCAGCAGCTCAACGGAAGGTTCGGATAGCGGGAGGGCTGGTTACGAGCAGTACTTC. Translating gives CASSSTEGSDSGRAGYEQYF. The chain couples TRBV28 to TRBJ2-7, with 11 bases matching TRBD2. V gave up 6 bases and J gave up 4 bases; unmatched junction bases: 23. The CDR3 consists of 20 residues. CDR1 is MDHEN and CDR2 is SYDVKM in the germline V gene.

Worth noting for this clone: The sample has other DNA sequences that encode this CDR3 too. The V and J genes are TRBV27 and TRBJ1-3; a possible D gene is TRBD1 (5 bases). The V gene's germline CDR1 is MNHEY and CDR2 SMNVEV (reference sequence). The CDR3 is made up of 14 amino acids. V dropped 5 bases and J dropped 4 bases, with 12 bases sitting between them. The DNA of the CDR3 is TGTGCCAGCAGTCCCGGGGGGGTCGGAAACACCATATATTTT. Protein sequence: CASSPGGVGNTIYF.

This clone has a handful of counts. The chain is built from TRBV5-1 and TRBJ1-1, with D uncertain. The CDR3 has 14 amino acids. V was pared by 0 bases and J by 3 bases, with 9 bases between. Germline CDR1 and CDR2: SGHRS and YFSETQ. The CDR3 sequence: CASSLAGRHTEAFF. CDR3 nucleotides: TGCGCCAGCAGCTTGGCGGGTCGTCACACTGAAGCTTTCTTT.

This clone was detected once. The chain combines TRBV5-1 with TRBJ2-2; the match to TRBD1 covers 8 bases. Trimming cost V 0 bases and J 3 bases; bases outside gene matches: 10. Germline values: CDR1 SGHRS, CDR2 YFSETQ. The CDR3 length is 18 residues. The CDR3 DNA is TGCGCCAGCAGCTTGGCCCCCAGGGGGCGAGAGGACACCGGGGAGCTGTTTTTT. This codes for CASSLAPRGREDTGELFF.

This chain links TRBV6-5 with TRBJ1-2, with a weak D call TRBD1 (6 bases). CDR1 and CDR2 (germline): MNHEY, SVGAGI. V gave up 0 bases and J gave up 4 bases, with 12 bases separating them. CDR3 length: 15 amino acids. DNA of the CDR3: TGTGCCAGCAGTTACTCGAGGCCAGGGGCCTATGGCTACACCTTC. Translated, it gives CASSYSRPGAYGYTF.

The chain uses TRBV15 and TRBJ1-2; no clear D. Trimming stripped 0 bases from V and 1 base from J, with 12 bases between. Germline values: CDR1 LNHNV, CDR2 YYDKDF (reference sequence). The CDR3 covers 16 residues. DNA for the CDR3: TGTGCCACCAGCAGAGATTATCCCAGTTTTAACTATGGCTACACCTTC. As protein: CATSRDYPSFNYGYTF.

This chain links TRBV27 with TRBJ2-1; D may be TRBD2 (5 bases). The V gene lost 6 bases and the J gene lost 3 bases, with 18 bases spanning the gap. The CDR3 spans 16 residues. Germline V gene data show CDR1 as MNHEY and CDR2 as SMNVEV (reference sequence). The chain's CDR3 is CASRPEGLGVYNEQFF. CDR3 DNA: TGTGCCAGCAGACCTGAGGGTTTGGGAGTCTACAATGAGCAGTTCTTC.

CDR3 in DNA: TGTGCCAGCACCCTACAGGGGCGCACCGGGGAGCTGTTTTTT. Translating it yields CASTLQGRTGELFF. The chain is built from TRBV4-2 and TRBJ2-2; 7 nucleotides agree with TRBD1. V was pared by 7 bases and J by 4 bases, with 6 bases of the junction left unmatched. The CDR3 length is 14 residues. Germline V gives CDR1 LGHNA, CDR2 YNFKEQ.

Of note for this clone: Other DNA sequences in this specimen translate into the identical CDR3. The rearrangement links TRBV18 to TRBJ1-5; the D gene is possibly TRBD1 (5 bases). The CDR3 spans 13 residues. CDR1 and CDR2 (germline): KGHSH, LQKENI. V was shortened by 3 bases and J by 5 bases, with 8 bases between the two germline ends. The CDR3 sequence is CASSPARDQPQHF. The CDR3 DNA reads as TGTGCCAGCTCACCGGCCAGGGATCAGCCCCAGCATTTT.

V usage is TRBV7-8 and J usage is TRBJ2-1; 9 bases line up with TRBD2. J lost 6 bases, V lost 2 bases, and 5 bases had no gene match. This CDR3 spans 15 amino acids. Germline values: CDR1 SGHVS, CDR2 FQNEAQ. The CDR3 here is CASSLLAGVGNEQFF. CDR3 coding DNA: TGTGCCAGCAGCTTATTAGCGGGAGTGGGCAATGAGCAGTTCTTC.

V usage is TRBV6-1 and J usage is TRBJ1-1, with TRBD1 as a possible D gene (5 bases). The germline CDR1 and CDR2 sequences are MNHNS and SASEGT. The CDR3 totals 15 residues. The V and J ends lost 1 base and 5 bases respectively, with 14 bases between them. CDR3 amino acids: CASSEGGAGVTEAFF. CDR3 DNA: TGTGCCAGCAGTGAAGGAGGGGCTGGGGTGACTGAAGCTTTCTTT.

The V gene is TRBV5-4, the J gene TRBJ2-1, with D perhaps assigned TRBD1 or TRBD2 (5 bases each). Germline V gene data show CDR1 as SGHNT and CDR2 as YYREEE (reference sequence). The germline V and J ends were trimmed by 0 bases and 6 bases, with 13 bases remaining between them. The CDR3 contains 15 residues. This CDR3 is CASSLGGRGLNEQFF. The CDR3 bases are TGTGCCAGCAGCTTGGGAGGACGGGGCCTCAATGAGCAGTTCTTC.

The chain links TRBV4-1 to TRBJ2-2, with TRBD1 matching over 9 bases. This CDR3 spans 17 amino acids. Trimming at V came to 3 bases and at J to 3 bases, leaving 8 bases not matched to a gene. The germline V gene encodes CDR1 MGHRA and CDR2 YSYEKL. The CDR3 DNA reads TGCGCCAGCAGCCACGGGGGGACAGGGCGTTACACCGGGGAGCTGTTTTTT. It codes for CASSHGGTGRYTGELFF.

J is TRBJ1-1 and V is TRBV7-3; tentatively, D is TRBD1 (6 bases). Between the trimmed V and J ends, which lost 5 bases and 7 bases, there was a span of 11 bases. Germline CDR1 is SGHTA and CDR2 is FQGTGA. CDR3 size: 12 residues. CDR3 sequence (DNA): TGTGCCAGCAGCCTACAGGGCGGTGAAGCTTTCTTT. It codes for CASSLQGGEAFF.

The rearrangement joins TRBV27 to TRBJ2-2; 9 bases line up with TRBD1. CDR1 and CDR2 from the germline V gene are MNHEY and SMNVEV (reference sequence). Trimming cost V 1 base and J 2 bases; bases outside gene matches: 11. This CDR3 spans 19 amino acids. The CDR3 DNA sequence: TGTGCCAGCAGTTTATTGGGACAGGGAAGAGGCACCAACACCGGGGAGCTGTTTTTT. Translating it yields CASSLLGQGRGTNTGELFF.

The rearrangement uses TRBV25-1 and TRBJ2-5; D ambiguous. V was shortened by 6 bases and J by 2 bases, with 10 bases between the two germline ends. Germline lookup yields CDR1 MGHDK and CDR2 SYGVNS. The CDR3 is 13 residues long. The CDR3 reads CASSSRTQETQYF. The DNA for the CDR3 is TGTGCCAGCAGCTCCAGAACGCAAGAGACCCAGTACTTC.

The V and J genes are TRBV7-2 and TRBJ2-1, with unresolved D. This CDR3 is 15 amino acids long. Germline loops: CDR1 SGHTA, CDR2 FQGNSA. The V end lost 3 bases, the J end lost 2 bases, and 11 bases lay between the germline ends. DNA of the CDR3: TGTGCCAGCAGCTTCGGTGCCCCGCCCTACAATGAGCAGTTCTTC. Protein: CASSFGAPPYNEQFF.

The chain joins TRBV18 to TRBJ2-3, with 11 bases aligning to TRBD2. Germline trimming cut 0 bases from V and 4 bases from J; bases unmatched to any gene: 6. Germline assignment: CDR1 KGHSH and CDR2 LQKENI. The CDR3 is 17 residues long. CDR3 sequence (DNA): TGTGCCAGCTCACCACCGGTGGCACTAGCGGGAGCAGATACGCAGTATTTT. Translation: CASSPPVALAGADTQYF.

The V and J genes are TRBV15 and TRBJ2-3, with 9 bases lining up with TRBD2. Trimming at V came to 0 bases and at J to 3 bases, leaving 7 bases not matched to a gene. Germline CDR1 LNHNV, CDR2 YYDKDF (reference sequence). This CDR3 region has 17 residues. CDR3 in amino acids: CATSRDLAGGRTDTQYF. The CDR3 region has the DNA TGTGCCACCAGCAGAGATCTTGCGGGAGGGCGGACAGATACGCAGTATTTT.

This clone occurred once. The same CDR3 arises from other DNA sequences in this sample as well. This chain uses TRBV28 with TRBJ2-5; unclear D gene. The CDR3 length is 13 residues. Germline assignment: CDR1 MDHEN and CDR2 SYDVKM. Trimming removed 6 bases at V and 4 bases at J, with 12 bases between. The DNA of the CDR3 is TGTGCCAGCAGCCCCCGCACTCGAGAGACCCAGTACTTC. It codes for CASSPRTRETQYF.

V gene TRBV18 combines with J gene TRBJ1-2, with D unresolved. The V end was cut by 8 bases, the J end by 2 bases, with 9 bases between. Germline V gene data show CDR1 as KGHSH and CDR2 as LQKENI. This CDR3 has 12 amino acids. CDR3 in DNA: TGTGCCAGCCGTTCCCAAAACTATGGCTACACCTTC. Encoded protein: CASRSQNYGYTF.

The chain combines TRBV30 with TRBJ1-1, with D tentatively TRBD1 (5 bases). Per germline, CDR1 GTSNPN and CDR2 SVGIG (reference sequence). The V end lost 2 bases, the J end lost 4 bases, and 11 bases lay between the germline ends. The CDR3 covers 13 residues. CDR3 sequence (DNA): TGTGCCTGGAGTCCTGCTGGGGGCACTGAAGCTTTCTTT. This gives the protein CAWSPAGGTEAFF.

The V call is TRBV5-4, the J call TRBJ2-7, with 15 bases fitting TRBD2. J gave up 2 bases and V 5 bases, and 14 bases lay outside the gene matches. The germline V gene encodes CDR1 SGHNT and CDR2 YYREEE (reference sequence). CDR3 length: 19 residues. The DNA for the CDR3 is TGTGCCAGCAGGCCCCAGGGACTAGCGGGAGGTTCGGGGGCCTACGAGCAGTACTTC. This gives the protein CASRPQGLAGGSGAYEQYF.

V usage is TRBV2 and J usage is TRBJ1-2; perhaps TRBD1 as D (5 bases). Trimming pared 7 bases from V and 7 bases from J, leaving 19 bases between. CDR3 length equals 14 residues. In germline, CDR1 is SNHLY, CDR2 FYNNEI. CDR3 DNA: TGTGCCAGCAACGAGGGTGCAGGGTTTGGTGGCTACACCTTC. It encodes CASNEGAGFGGYTF.

The CDR3 region has the DNA TGTGCCAGCAGTGAAGCGACGGGCGTTGGAAACACCATATATTTT. Translated, it gives CASSEATGVGNTIYF. V and J are TRBV2 and TRBJ1-3; D not resolved. V lost 0 bases, J lost 3 bases, and 9 bases lay in between. The germline CDR1 and CDR2 sequences are SNHLY and FYNNEI. The CDR3 sequence is 15 residues long.

The chain joins TRBV2 to TRBJ1-4, with 9 bases fitting TRBD1. This CDR3 has 14 amino acids. In germline, CDR1 is SNHLY, CDR2 FYNNEI. Unmatched junction bases numbered 7, after V lost 7 bases and J lost 7 bases. DNA of the CDR3: TGTGCCAGCACTATACAGGGGGCTGGTGAAAAACTGTTTTTT. Amino acids: CASTIQGAGEKLFF.

The V gene is TRBV25-1, the J gene TRBJ2-3, with D perhaps TRBD2 (7 bases). Per the germline V gene, CDR1 is MGHDK and CDR2 is SYGVNS. V lost 7 bases and J lost 4, with 18 bases in between. This CDR3 spans 15 amino acids. The CDR3 reads CASTPSRGAADTQYF. The CDR3 region has the DNA TGTGCCAGCACCCCGAGTCGGGGGGCTGCAGATACGCAGTATTTT.

As regards this clone: This sample also contains other DNA sequences that code for the same CDR3. The J gene is TRBJ1-1, the V gene TRBV18; 7 bases are shared with TRBD1. Per the germline V gene, CDR1 is KGHSH and CDR2 is LQKENI. J lost 1 base, V lost 0 bases, and 5 bases had no gene match. The CDR3 has 16 residues. CDR3: CASSPPSGGGNTEAFF. CDR3 bases: TGTGCCAGCTCACCACCGTCAGGGGGGGGGAACACTGAAGCTTTCTTT.

The V and J genes are TRBV6-1 and TRBJ1-2; TRBD1 aligns across 7 bases. The CDR3 sequence is 13 residues long. Germline trimming cut 5 bases from V and 6 bases from J; bases unmatched to any gene: 6. Germline assignment: CDR1 MNHNS and CDR2 SASEGT. The CDR3 bases are TGTGCCAGCAGTAGGGACGACAGGGATGGCTACACCTTC. Encoded protein: CASSRDDRDGYTF.